This TCR beta chain was captured by sequencing in a study of cytomegalovirus exposure and HLA in healthy donors. Findings and limits, study-wide: Per a prior analysis, the majority of TCR beta V segments were productive roughly 90% or roughly 30% of the time. Cytomegalovirus association was listed for 170 or so TCR beta chains.

With 6 bases clipped from V and 2 bases from J, the junction kept 16 bases outside the gene matches. The germline CDR1 and CDR2 sequences are LNHDA and SQIVND (reference sequence). This CDR3 has 20 amino acids. The study ran its PCR with 60 Vbeta and 13 Jbeta primers. Repertoires were generated with immunoSEQ multiplex PCR, while TCRdb's copy carries only in-frame clones and drops some. The sample comprises some 130,000 clones, roughly 80% of which are singletons, and about 10% rests with the top ten. The count of this clone is one. The target antigen is unknown. The sequence derives from a woman in her fifties or sixties in good health and CMV-seropositive. The V and J genes are TRBV19 and TRBJ2-5; 15 bases agree with TRBD2. What was sequenced was PBMCs. The CDR3 coding sequence is TGTGCCAGTAGGGACCCCAGCGGGACTAGCGGGGGGCCTATTCAAGAGACCCAGTACTTC. It codes for CASRDPSGTSGGPIQETQYF.